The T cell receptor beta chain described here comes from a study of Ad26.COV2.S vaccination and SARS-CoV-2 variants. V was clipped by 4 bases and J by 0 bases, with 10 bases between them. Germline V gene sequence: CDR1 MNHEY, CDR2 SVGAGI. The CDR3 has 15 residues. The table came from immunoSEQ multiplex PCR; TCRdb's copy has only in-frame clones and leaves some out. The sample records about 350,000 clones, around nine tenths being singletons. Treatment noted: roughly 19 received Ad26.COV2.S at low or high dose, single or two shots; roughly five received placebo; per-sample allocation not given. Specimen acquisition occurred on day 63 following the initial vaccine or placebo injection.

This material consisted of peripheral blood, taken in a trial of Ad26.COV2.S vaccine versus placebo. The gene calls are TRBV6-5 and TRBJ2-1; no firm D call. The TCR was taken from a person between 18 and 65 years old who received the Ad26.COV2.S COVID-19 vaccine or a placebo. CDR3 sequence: CASSSQINSYNEQFF. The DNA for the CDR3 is TGTGCCAGCAGTTCACAGATAAACTCCTACAATGAGCAGTTCTTC.